This T cell receptor (beta chain) was found in a study of shared clonotypes between healthy human individuals. Study-level results: Around 5% of naive CD4 clonotypes were common to a few donors.

The method was immunoSEQ multiplex PCR; TCRdb's version includes in-frame clones alone and lacks a portion of them. The data contain 2 million to 2.5 million clones, approximately 90% of them singletons. With respect to this clone: The antigen is undetermined.

Sequencing input: naive CD4+ T cells from PBMCs. Subset here: CD45RA+ positively selected. The receptor's source is a man younger than 30 in good health. Some clones in this sample may be carry-over from other donors' samples.

The CDR3 DNA is TGTGCCAGCAGCCCTAGCGGGACCATCTACAATGAGCAGTTCTTC. Its protein product is CASSPSGTIYNEQFF. J is TRBJ2-1 and V is TRBV14; the match to TRBD2 covers 9 bases. The CDR3 contains 15 residues. The ends lost 4 bases at V and 3 bases at J; junction bases unmatched: 4. Germline CDR1 SGHDN, CDR2 FVKESK.